This TCR beta chain was documented in a study of T cell responses to AZD1222 COVID-19 vaccine. Regarding the study as a whole: The repertoires were collected only after the peak T cell response.

This CDR3 comprises 13 residues. Germline V gene sequence: CDR1 SEHNR, CDR2 FQNEAQ (reference sequence). Assay used: immunoSEQ multiplex PCR; TCRdb lists only in-frame clones, some missing. The profile shows about 110,000 clones, roughly 89% of them singletons. As for this clone: Its antigen remains unidentified.

This TCR derives from an adult in good health. The specimen comprised peripheral blood, sampled on day 0 of MenACWY control vaccination. This chain joins TRBV7-9 and TRBJ1-2; D is unresolved. CDR3 residues: CVTNGPGGYGYTF. The CDR3 region has the DNA TGTGTGACGAACGGGCCCGGAGGGTATGGCTACACCTTC.